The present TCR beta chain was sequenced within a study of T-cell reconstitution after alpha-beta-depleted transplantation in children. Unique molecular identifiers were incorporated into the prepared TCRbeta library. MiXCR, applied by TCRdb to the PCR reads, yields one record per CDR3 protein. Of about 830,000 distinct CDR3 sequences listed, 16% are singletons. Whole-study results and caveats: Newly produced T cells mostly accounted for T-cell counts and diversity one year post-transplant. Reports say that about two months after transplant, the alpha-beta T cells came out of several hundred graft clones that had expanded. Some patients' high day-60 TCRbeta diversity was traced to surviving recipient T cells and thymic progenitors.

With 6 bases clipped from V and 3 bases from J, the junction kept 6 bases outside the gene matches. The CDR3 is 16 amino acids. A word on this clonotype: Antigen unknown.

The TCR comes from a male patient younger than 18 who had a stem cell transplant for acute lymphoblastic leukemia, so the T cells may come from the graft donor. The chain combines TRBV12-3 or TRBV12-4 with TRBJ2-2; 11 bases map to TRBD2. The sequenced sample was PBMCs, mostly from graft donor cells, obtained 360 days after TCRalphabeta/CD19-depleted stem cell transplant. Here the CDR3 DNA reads TGTGCCAGCAGACCCGGACTAGCGGGTTACACCGGGGAGCTGTTTTTT. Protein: CASRPGLAGYTGELFF.